This T cell receptor (beta chain) was identified in a study of T cells in tumors after PD-1 blockade (dated by TCRdb to the late 2010s). About the full investigation: Exclusion criteria were prior checkpoint blockade, use of systemic immunosuppressants, or recent radiotherapy or other anti-cancer therapy within 4 weeks. Pembrolizumab 200 mg every 3 weeks or cemiplimab 350 mg every 2 weeks was administered to patients. While on anti-PD-1 treatment, some of the patients also continued taking daily vismodegib 150 mg. Peripheral blood samples averaged around 110,000 TCR templates (range roughly 21,000-270,000) and roughly 35,000 unique clonotypes. The study performed paired single-cell RNA and TCR sequencing on site-matched tumors from BCC or SCC patients before and after anti-PD-1 therapy. To compare clonotypes in blood and tumor, bulk TCR sequencing was done on under 11 peripheral blood samples taken from four or five patients. Clinical response was assessed using RECIST version 1.1. Study-wide findings and limitations: Roughly two fifths of tumor TCR clonotypes were detected in blood, and some novel exhausted tumor clones were observed in pre-treatment blood, which was taken as suggesting peripheral recruitment. The source of novel T cell clones was not identified, and lymphoid organs or rare unexpanded clones within the tumor or the tumor periphery could be included among the possible sources.

The intended sense of this specimen's time point label: before anti-PD-1 therapy. Genomic DNA extracted from tumor biopsies or peripheral blood was used for bulk TCRbeta sequencing, with input ranging from about 600 ng to 6,004 ng. Every patient had histologically proven advanced or metastatic basal or squamous cell carcinoma and was a poor candidate for surgical resection. Of the ten to twelve patients in the basal cell carcinoma cohort, roughly eight underwent bulk tumor TCR sequencing. Deep TCRbeta sequencing was performed with the immunoSEQ platform. The published analysis was carried out like this. For further analysis, only productive rearrangements were exported from the immunoSEQ Analyzer. T cell phenotypes were assigned to bulk TCRbeta clonotypes by matching the clonotypes to single-cell RNA+TCR-seq clones with the same TCRbeta sequence. Tumor enrichment of a clone was calculated by dividing the clone's tumor frequency by the clone's PBMC frequency, both taken from bulk TCR sequencing. GLIPH was used to sort TCRs into specificity groups, which are clusters of distinct TCRs that likely recognize common antigens through shared CDR3 motifs. Drawn from immuneACCESS, this table holds only the in-frame rearrangements with V and J called that TCRdb kept. Clones are partly lost; checked studies trace under half to an unresolved V gene and leave the rest unexplained. V, J and clone size are those of that table, while D and trimming were read from the DNA. Within this sample are 55,000 to 65,000 clones, with over 75% of them counted one time only. Around 15% of the sample rests with the top ten.

On this clone itself: Its antigen target is currently unknown. Sequence at one end of the junction differs from germline and may be a read error.

Based on the germline V gene, the CDR1 and CDR2 sequences are SGHRS and YFSETQ. The CDR3 runs 15 amino acids, cysteine and phenylalanine included. The sequence is cut down to CDR3 DNA, 45 bases in frame from base 1. The rearranged segments are TRBV5-1 and TRBJ1-5; a tentative D match to TRBD1 spans 6 bases. The sequenced sample was PBMCs, obtained before anti-PD-1 treatment. The origin of this receptor is a human donor with basal cell carcinoma. The sequenced DNA is TGCGCCAGCAGCCTGGACCCCGGGGGCAATCGGCCCCAGCATTTT. Its translation reads: CASSLDPGGNRPQHF.